The clone carrying this T cell receptor beta chain was counted ten times or more. The CDR3 carries no conserved terminal phenylalanine or tryptophan, so it likely arises from a read error. No DNA is shown, since the ends of the CDR3 on it are uncertain; the CDR3 is the one TCRdb lists. TCRdb reprocessed the PCR reads via MiXCR and lists one record per CDR3 protein. The sample holds some 14,000 distinct CDR3 sequences, 51% seen once. These data belong to a study of tumor-infiltrating lymphocytes in oesophageal squamous cell carcinoma. The V gene's germline CDR1 is KGHDR and CDR2 SFDVKD. The CDR3 sequence runs 8 residues, both termini included.

This sequence was found in a female donor with esophageal squamous cell carcinoma. The source material was blood. The chain carries TRBV24-1 and TRBJ2-6. CDR3 loop: CATSDASA.